This record looks at one T cell receptor (beta chain) sequence and its context. This clonotype was seen ten or more times. Its antigen is not yet known. One base away there is no much larger clone; base qualities are not given. Trimming costs V 3 bases and J 3 bases, and their ends lie 11 bases apart. CDR1 and CDR2 are drawn from the germline V gene: SQVTM, ANQGSEA. The CDR3 sequence holds 13 residues, the cysteine and phenylalanine included. Just the 39-base CDR3 DNA is kept, in frame starting at base 1. Ophthalmopathy patients had moderately to severely active disease, with a Clinical Activity Score of 3 or more, a NOSPECS grade of 4 or more, and a disease duration of less than 3 months. Patients with uncontrolled infections, other autoimmune diseases, pregnancy or lactation were excluded. Diagnoses were established on the basis of clinical symptoms, serum thyroxine and TRAb, thyroid ultrasound, and orbital computed tomography. Ficoll-Paque density gradient centrifugation was used to isolate PBMCs from about 9 ml of fresh peripheral blood. Trizol reagent was used to extract total RNA, and RNA quality was then checked on an Agilent 2100 Bioanalyzer.

The TCR beta CDR3 regions were amplified from RNA transcripts. The first round of RT-PCR for the TCR CDR3 was performed with the HTBI primer set and the Qiagen OneStep RT-PCR kit. Libraries were constructed in a second round of multiplex PCR, after which size selection and purification were carried out. Sequencing of the libraries was done on an Illumina HiSeq2000 using paired-end 100 bp reads. Processing in the source paper ran as follows. SOAPnuke was used to process the raw data, with reads discarded if the reads contained adapters or uncalled bases, had a mean Phred below 15, or lacked an exact constant-primer or identifier match. COPE v1.2.5 was used to merge high-quality paired reads, and clonotypes were defined as unique nucleotide sequences. MiTCR v1.1 was used to align clonotypes to the IMGT TRBV, TRBD and TRBJ reference segments. Only V-J combinations with frequency above 0.0001, covering 99% to 99.2% of repertoires, were analysed. The TCS score was defined as F50 (clonal expansion) divided by E x V (chaos), with BLOSUM62-based TCRdist calculated between CDR3 peptides within each V-J. Welch's t-statistics and random forest reduced 450 to 600 V-J features to about 12, which were used in a naive Bayes classifier (R e1071). The public reads were quality trimmed at Q25 with fastp and then assembled into clones with MiXCR by TCRdb, keeping productive beta chains. A single entry per CDR3 protein holds the most common genes and DNA from its merged rows. TCRdb's processing, not the authors', yielded these V and J calls. A total of roughly 380,000 distinct CDR3 sequences appear in this sample, around 18% of them only once. The top ten constitute 15% to 17% of the sample.

This sample is drawn from a study of T cells in Graves' hyperthyroidism and ophthalmopathy (dated by TCRdb to between 2017 and 2020). For context, the study as a whole: Peripheral blood was sampled at the time of initial diagnosis, prior to any treatment. To identify TCR V-J signatures that set the groups apart, the researchers used a discovery cohort of more than 95 patients, made up of around 40 with Graves' ophthalmopathy and 55 to 65 with stable Graves' hyperthyroidism. Whether ophthalmopathy could be predicted prospectively was tested in an independent validation cohort made up of roughly 19 hyperthyroidism patients plus 17 patients who later progressed to ophthalmopathy. The approximately 100 discovery patients were randomly split 7:3 into training and test sets. The study also compared thyroid tissue and blood T-cell repertoires from several Graves' hyperthyroidism patients. Following sampling, methimazole starting at 30 mg daily was given to hyperthyroidism patients, and high-dose intravenous methylprednisolone was given to ophthalmopathy patients. According to the paper, TCR Vbeta CDR3 sequencing was carried out on more than 120 peripheral blood samples, which came from about 45 ophthalmopathy, around 75 hyperthyroidism and approximately 17 progressor patients. Results the study describes overall, beyond this receptor: In validation, the model predicted progression to ophthalmopathy with 55% to 71% sensitivity and 72% to 75% specificity, a median of 6.5 months before onset. Sample size was not statistically predetermined, and blinding of investigators to group allocation was not performed. Most expanded thyroid clonotypes (frequency above 0.001) were also detected in blood, suggesting blood repertoires may reflect thyroid immune responses. Ophthalmopathy was separated from stable hyperthyroidism by a 13 V-J signature model, with just over 85% sensitivity and approximately 81% specificity obtained in cross-validation and 80%/75% obtained in testing.

Rearrangement joined TRBV29-1 to TRBJ2-5; the D gene cannot be named for sure. Sample: blood. The TCR was taken from a woman aged 40 to 55 with Graves' ophthalmopathy. The CDR3 here reads CSVDSSRKETQYF. The DNA sequence is TGCAGCGTTGACAGCTCCAGGAAAGAGACCCAGTACTTC.